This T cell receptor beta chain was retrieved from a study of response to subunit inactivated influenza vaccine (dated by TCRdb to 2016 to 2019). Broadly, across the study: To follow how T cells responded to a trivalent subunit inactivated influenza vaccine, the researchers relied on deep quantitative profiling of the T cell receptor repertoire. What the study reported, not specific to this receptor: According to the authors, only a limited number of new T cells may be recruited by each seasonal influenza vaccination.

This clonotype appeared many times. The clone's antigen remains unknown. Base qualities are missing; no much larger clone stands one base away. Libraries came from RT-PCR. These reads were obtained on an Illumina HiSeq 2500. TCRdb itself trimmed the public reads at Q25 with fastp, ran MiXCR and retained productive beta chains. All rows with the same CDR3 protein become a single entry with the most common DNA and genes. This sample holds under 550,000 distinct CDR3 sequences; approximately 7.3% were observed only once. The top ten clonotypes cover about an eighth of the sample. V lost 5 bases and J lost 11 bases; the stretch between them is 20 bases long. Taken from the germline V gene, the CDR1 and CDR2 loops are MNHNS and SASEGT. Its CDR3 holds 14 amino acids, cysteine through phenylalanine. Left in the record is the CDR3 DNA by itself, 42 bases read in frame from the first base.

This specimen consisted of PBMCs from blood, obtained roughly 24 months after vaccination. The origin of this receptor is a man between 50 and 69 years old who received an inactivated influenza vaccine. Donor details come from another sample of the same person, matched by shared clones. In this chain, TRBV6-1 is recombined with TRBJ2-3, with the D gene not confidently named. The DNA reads TGTGCCAGCAGTCCCCTCTCCTCTAGGGAAATGCAGTATTTT. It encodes CASSPLSSREMQYF.